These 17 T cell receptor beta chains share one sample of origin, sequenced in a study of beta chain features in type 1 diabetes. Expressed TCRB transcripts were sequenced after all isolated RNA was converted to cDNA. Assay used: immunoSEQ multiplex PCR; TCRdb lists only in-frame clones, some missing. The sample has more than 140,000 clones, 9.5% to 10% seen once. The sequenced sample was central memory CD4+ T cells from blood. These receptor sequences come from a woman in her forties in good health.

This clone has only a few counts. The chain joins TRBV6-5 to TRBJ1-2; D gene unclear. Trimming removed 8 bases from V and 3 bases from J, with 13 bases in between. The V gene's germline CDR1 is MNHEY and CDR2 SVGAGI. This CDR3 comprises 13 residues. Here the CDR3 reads CASRSGADYGYTF. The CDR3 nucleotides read TGTGCCAGCCGCTCAGGAGCGGACTATGGCTACACCTTC.

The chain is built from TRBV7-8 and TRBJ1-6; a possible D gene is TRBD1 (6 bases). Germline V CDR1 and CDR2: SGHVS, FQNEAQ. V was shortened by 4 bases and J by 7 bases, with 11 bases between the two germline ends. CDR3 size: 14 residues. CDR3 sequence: CASSSYRENSPLHF. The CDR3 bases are TGTGCCAGCAGCTCGTACAGGGAAAATTCACCCCTCCACTTT.

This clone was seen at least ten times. The CDR3 loop reads CASSLHLRGGGYYGYTF. CDR3 nucleotides: TGTGCCAGCAGCCTCCACCTTCGAGGGGGGGGGTACTATGGCTACACCTTC. The rearrangement uses TRBV11-2 and TRBJ1-2; D might be TRBD1 (6 bases). Per the germline V gene, CDR1 is SGHAT and CDR2 is FQNNGV. CDR3 size: 17 residues. With 5 bases removed from V and 3 bases from J, the gap between germline ends came to 22 bases. Full variable domain (remainder filled in from reference TRBV11-2 and TRBJ1-2): EAGVAQSPRYKIIEKRQSVAFWCNPISGHATLYWYQQILGQGPKLLIQFQNNGVVDDSQLPKDRFSAERLKGVDSTLKIQPAKLEDSAVYLCASSLHLRGGGYYGYTFGSGTRLTVV.

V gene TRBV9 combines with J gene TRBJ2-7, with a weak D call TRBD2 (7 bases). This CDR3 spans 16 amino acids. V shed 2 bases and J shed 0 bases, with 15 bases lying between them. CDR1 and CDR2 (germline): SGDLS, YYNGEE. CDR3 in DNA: TGTGCCAGCAGCGTGACAACCGGGGGGCCCTCCTACGAGCAGTACTTC. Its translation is CASSVTTGGPSYEQYF.

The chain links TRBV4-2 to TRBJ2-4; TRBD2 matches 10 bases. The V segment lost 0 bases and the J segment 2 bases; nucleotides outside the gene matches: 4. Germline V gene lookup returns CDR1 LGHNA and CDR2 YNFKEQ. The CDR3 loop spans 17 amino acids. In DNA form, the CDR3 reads TGTGCCAGCAGCCAAGACATAGCGGGGGGCACCAAAAACATTCAGTACTTC. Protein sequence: CASSQDIAGGTKNIQYF.

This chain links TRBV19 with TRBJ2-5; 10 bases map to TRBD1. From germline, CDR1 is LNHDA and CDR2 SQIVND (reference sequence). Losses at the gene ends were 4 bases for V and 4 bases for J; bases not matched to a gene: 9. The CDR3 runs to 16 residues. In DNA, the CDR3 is TGTGCCAGTAGTACCTCCGGGACAGGGGATGGAGAGACCCAGTACTTC. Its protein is CASSTSGTGDGETQYF.

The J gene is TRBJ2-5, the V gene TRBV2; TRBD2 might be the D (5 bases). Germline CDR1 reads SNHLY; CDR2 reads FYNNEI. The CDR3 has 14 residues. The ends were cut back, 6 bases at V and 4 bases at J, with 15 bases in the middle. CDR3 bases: TGTGCCAGCAGACAATCTGGGAGTACAGAGACCCAGTACTTC. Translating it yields CASRQSGSTETQYF.

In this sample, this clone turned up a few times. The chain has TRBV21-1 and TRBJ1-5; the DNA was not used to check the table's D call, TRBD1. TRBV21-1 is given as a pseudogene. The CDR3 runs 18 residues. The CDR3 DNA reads TGTGCCAGCAGCCGTCGACTCTTGGGGGCTTATAGCAATCAGCCCCAGCATTTT. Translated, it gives CASSRRLLGAYSNQPQHF.

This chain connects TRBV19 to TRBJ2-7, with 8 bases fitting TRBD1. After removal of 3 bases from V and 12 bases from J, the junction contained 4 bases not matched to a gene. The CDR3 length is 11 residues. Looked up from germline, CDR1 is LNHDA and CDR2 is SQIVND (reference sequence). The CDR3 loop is CASSIGQGLYF. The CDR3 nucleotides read TGTGCCAGTAGTATTGGACAGGGCCTGTACTTC.

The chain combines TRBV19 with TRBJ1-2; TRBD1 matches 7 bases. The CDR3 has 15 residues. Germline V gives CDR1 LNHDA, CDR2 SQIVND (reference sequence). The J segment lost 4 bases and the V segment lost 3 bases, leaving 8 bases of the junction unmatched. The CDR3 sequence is CASSMGDSLIYGYTF. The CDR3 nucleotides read TGTGCCAGTAGTATGGGGGACAGCCTAATCTATGGCTACACCTTC.

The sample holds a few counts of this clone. CDR3 sequence reads: CATRSAGEEQFF. Written as DNA, the CDR3 is TGTGCCACCAGAAGCGCAGGGGAAGAGCAGTTCTTC. This rearrangement joins TRBV6-4 to TRBJ2-1, with a weak D call TRBD1 (6 bases). The V end was cut by 10 bases, the J end by 10 bases, with 17 bases between. CDR1 is MRHNA and CDR2 is SNTAGT in the germline V gene. The CDR3 has 12 residues.

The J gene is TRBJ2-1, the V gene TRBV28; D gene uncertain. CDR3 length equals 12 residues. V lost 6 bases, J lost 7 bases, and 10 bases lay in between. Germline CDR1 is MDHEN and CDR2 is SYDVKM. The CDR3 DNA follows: TGTGCCAGCAGCCAGGCCCGGAATGAGCAGTTCTTC. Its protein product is CASSQARNEQFF.

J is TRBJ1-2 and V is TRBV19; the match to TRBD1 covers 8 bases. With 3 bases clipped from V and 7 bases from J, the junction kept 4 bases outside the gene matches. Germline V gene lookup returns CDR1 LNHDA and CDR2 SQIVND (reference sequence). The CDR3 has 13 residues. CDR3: CASSIDRGGGYTF. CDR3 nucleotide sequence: TGTGCCAGTAGTATCGACAGGGGTGGTGGCTACACCTTC. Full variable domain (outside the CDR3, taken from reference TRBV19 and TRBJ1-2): DGGITQSPKYLFRKEGQNVTLSCEQNLNHDAMYWYRQDPGQGLRLIYYSQIVNDFQKGDIAEGYSVSREKKESFPLTVTSAQKNPTAFYLCASSIDRGGGYTFGSGTRLTVV.

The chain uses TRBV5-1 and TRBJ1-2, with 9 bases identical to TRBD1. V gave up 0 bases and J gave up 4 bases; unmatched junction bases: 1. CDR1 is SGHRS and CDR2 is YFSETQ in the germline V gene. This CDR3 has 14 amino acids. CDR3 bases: TGCGCCAGCAGCTTGGGACAGGGGGGCTATGGCTACACCTTC. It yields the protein CASSLGQGGYGYTF.

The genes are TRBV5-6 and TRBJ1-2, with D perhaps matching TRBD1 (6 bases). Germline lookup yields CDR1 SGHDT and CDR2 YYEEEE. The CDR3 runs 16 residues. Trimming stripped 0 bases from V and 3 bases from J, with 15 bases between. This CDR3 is CASSLAGGGLDYGYTF. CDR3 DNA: TGTGCCAGCAGCTTGGCCGGGGGGGGCCTTGACTATGGCTACACCTTC.

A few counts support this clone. The CDR3 reads CASSPRDRGGQETQYF. The CDR3 DNA follows: TGTGCCAGCAGCCCGAGGGACAGGGGAGGGCAAGAGACCCAGTACTTC. The rearrangement links TRBV9 to TRBJ2-5; 10 nucleotides align to TRBD1. The CDR3 runs 16 residues. Unmatched junction bases numbered 8, after V lost 4 bases and J lost 2 bases. The germline gives CDR1 SGDLS, CDR2 YYNGEE. Full variable domain (rest looked up from reference TRBV9 and TRBJ2-5): DSGVTQTPKHLITATGQRVTLRCSPRSGDLSVYWYQQSLDQGLQFLIQYYNGEERAKGNILERFSAQQFPDLHSELNLSSLELGDSALYFCASSPRDRGGQETQYFGPGTRLLVL.

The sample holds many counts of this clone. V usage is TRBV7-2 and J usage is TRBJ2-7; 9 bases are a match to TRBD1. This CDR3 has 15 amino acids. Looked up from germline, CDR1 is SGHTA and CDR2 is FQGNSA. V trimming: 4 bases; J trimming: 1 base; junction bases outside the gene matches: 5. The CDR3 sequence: CASSYRGTGSYEQYF. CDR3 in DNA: TGTGCCAGCAGCTACCGGGGGACAGGGTCCTACGAGCAGTACTTC.